The rows below give T cell receptor beta chains drawn from one sample of a study of cytomegalovirus exposure and HLA in healthy donors. Method: immunoSEQ multiplex PCR; TCRdb's copy keeps in-frame clones and lacks some. The data contain fewer than 150,000 clones, 74% of them singletons. The sequencing input was PBMCs. These receptors all come from a woman in her forties or fifties in good health and CMV-seropositive. The CDR3 runs from the conserved cysteine through the conserved F or W. The order of the fields is D gene, J gene, CDR3 length, V gene, clone size, CDR3 DNA, CDR3 protein. The D gene is left open where the match is weak. Not all rows give a size; the values are once, few, many and, for expanded clones, a class.

>-|TRBJ2-5|19|TRBV5-1|-
TGCGCCAGCAGCTCCCTCGGCTCCGTAGGGGGGGGGTCTCAAGAGACCCAGTACTTC
CASSSLGSVGGGSQETQYF
>TRBD1|TRBJ2-7|14|TRBV6-5|-
TGTGCCAGCAGTTGGACAGGTAGCTCCTACGAGCAGTACTTC
CASSWTGSSYEQYF
>-|TRBJ1-1|13|TRBV11-2|once
TGTGCCAGCAGCCTCAGGGCGGACACTGAAGCTTTCTTT
CASSLRADTEAFF
>-|TRBJ2-2|14|TRBV7-9|-
TGTGCCAGCGGCCAGGATATCGTGGGCGGGGAGCTGTTTTTT
CASGQDIVGGELFF
>TRBD2|TRBJ2-5|16|TRBV7-2|-
TGTGCCAGCAGCTTCCGTTTAGCGGGGGGTGGGGAGACCCAGTACTTC
CASSFRLAGGGETQYF
>-|TRBJ2-5|16|TRBV7-8|-
TGTGCCAGCAGCCCATCGTGGAGGGGGCTGGGAGAGACCCAGTACTTC
CASSPSWRGLGETQYF
>-|TRBJ2-1|13|TRBV19|once
TGTGCCACCTCCCCCCCGGGATACAATGAGCAGTTCTTC
CATSPPGYNEQFF
>-|TRBJ2-7|13|TRBV5-4|-
TGCGCCAGCAGCCAACGAACAGGTCGCGAGCAGTACTTC
CASSQRTGREQYF
>-|TRBJ2-2|15|TRBV5-4|-
TGTGCCAGCAGCTTGGCCAACATGAACACCGGGGAGCTGTTTTTT
CASSLANMNTGELFF
>-|TRBJ2-7|14|TRBV4-1|-
TGCGCCAGCAGCCAGGGAGTGTCGGGGGACGAGCAGTACTTC
CASSQGVSGDEQYF
>TRBD1|TRBJ1-1|14|TRBV5-4|many
TGTGCCAGCAGCCTGGGACAGGGTAGGACTGAAGCTTTCTTT
CASSLGQGRTEAFF
>TRBD1|TRBJ1-4|15|TRBV6-6|-
TGTGCCAGCAGTCCCTGGACAGGGGTGGAGGAAAAACTGTTTTTT
CASSPWTGVEEKLFF
>-|TRBJ2-5|14|TRBV15|-
TGTGCCACCAGTCGCTGGGGGCGTCAAGAGACCCAGTACTTC
CATSRWGRQETQYF
>TRBD1|TRBJ2-7|14|TRBV6-5|once
TGTGCCAGCAGTAGCGGACAGGTCTTAGGTGAGCAGTACTTC
CASSSGQVLGEQYF
>-|TRBJ1-5|14|TRBV7-2|once
TGTGCCAGCAGCGCCCCAGGGGTTTGGCAGCCCCAGCATTTT
CASSAPGVWQPQHF
>TRBD1|TRBJ2-1|15|TRBV5-5|-
TGTGCCAGCAGCATAGGGACAGGGGAATTCAATGAGCAGTTCTTC
CASSIGTGEFNEQFF
>-|TRBJ1-2|16|TRBV15|once
TGTGCCACCAGCAGAGCTCCCGGGGGGATTACAAGTGGCTACACCTTC
CATSRAPGGITSGYTF
>-|TRBJ2-3|13|TRBV11-2|few
TGTGCCAGCTCTCTCGGGTTTCGAGATACGCAGTATTTT
CASSLGFRDTQYF
>TRBD2|TRBJ2-5|14|TRBV30|-
TGTGCCTGGAGTGGTAAGCGGGGGACGGAGACCCAGTACTTC
CAWSGKRGTETQYF
>-|TRBJ2-1|14|TRBV9|-
TGTGCCAGCAGCGTAGGGGCAGGTAACAATGAGCAGTTCTTC
CASSVGAGNNEQFF
>-|TRBJ2-7|15|TRBV19|once
TGTGCCAGTAGTATGCCCCGCGGGAACCTCTACGAGCAGTACTTC
CASSMPRGNLYEQYF
>-|TRBJ1-3|14|TRBV6-5|many
TGTGCCAGCAGTTACTCGAGCTCTGGAAACACCATATATTTT
CASSYSSSGNTIYF
>-|TRBJ2-2|12|TRBV27|-
TGTGCCAGCAGTTTAGGCTCAGGGGAGCTGTTTTTT
CASSLGSGELFF
>-|TRBJ2-3|11|TRBV25-1|-
TGTGCCAGCCAGATACGGGATGGGCAATATTTT
CASQIRDGQYF
>TRBD2|TRBJ2-5|15|TRBV5-6|-
TGTGCCAGCAGCCGTATTAGACTAGCGGTCGAGACCCAGTACTTC
CASSRIRLAVETQYF
>TRBD1|TRBJ1-2|14|TRBV7-6|-
TGTGCCAGCAGCCCTGGGACAGGGGGCACTGGCTACACCTTC
CASSPGTGGTGYTF
>TRBD2|TRBJ2-3|16|TRBV7-9|-
TGTGCCAGCAGCTTAGGACTAGCGGGGAACACAGATACGCAGTATTTT
CASSLGLAGNTDTQYF
>-|TRBJ1-6|14|TRBV30|-
TGTGCCTGGGGGCCCGGGACACCAAATTCACCCCTCCACTTT
CAWGPGTPNSPLHF
>-|TRBJ1-2|12|TRBV2|-
TGTGCCAGCAGCGTTCTCGGGTATGGCTACACCTTC
CASSVLGYGYTF
>-|TRBJ2-3|13|TRBV6-6|few
TGTGCCACCCTGGGGCCGGATGGGGATACGCAGTATTTT
CATLGPDGDTQYF
>-|TRBJ1-2|13|TRBV5-1|-
TGCGCCAGCAGCTTGGGAGGGCGTCTAGGCTACACCTTC
CASSLGGRLGYTF
>TRBD2|TRBJ2-3|16|TRBV5-1|-
TGCGCCAGCAGCTCAGAAGCGGGGGGGACCACAGATACGCAGTATTTT
CASSSEAGGTTDTQYF
>-|TRBJ1-4|14|TRBV5-1|-
TGCGCCAGCACCGACATGGGAACTAATGAAAAACTGTTTTTT
CASTDMGTNEKLFF
>-|TRBJ2-5|15|TRBV5-1|-
TGCGCCAGCAGGTACGCAGGGGAGTTTGAAGAGACCCAGTACTTC
CASRYAGEFEETQYF
>-|TRBJ1-1|13|TRBV5-1|-
TGCGCCAGCAGCTTGGAAACAGGGAGTGAAGCTTTCTTT
CASSLETGSEAFF
>TRBD1|TRBJ2-7|12|TRBV10-2|-
TGCGCCAGCAGGTCCACAGGGGACGAGCAGTACTTC
CASRSTGDEQYF
>-|TRBJ2-7|14|TRBV2|-
TGTGCCAGCAGTGTCTCGGGAATCCTCTACGAGCAGTACTTC
CASSVSGILYEQYF
>TRBD1|TRBJ1-4|14|TRBV2|once
TGTGCCAGCAGGTGGACAGGGGTAAATGAAAAACTGTTTTTT
CASRWTGVNEKLFF
>TRBD1|TRBJ1-2|15|TRBV18|-
TGTGCCAGCTCACCTTTAGACAGGGATAACTATGGCTACACCTTC
CASSPLDRDNYGYTF
>TRBD1|TRBJ1-2|16|TRBV25-1|-
TGTGCCAGCAGTGAATTTTCTTCCCGAGGTCAGGGGGCACACACCTTC
CASSEFSSRGQGAHTF
>-|TRBJ2-7|9|TRBV29-1|-
TGCAACCGGGGGAGCGAGCAGTACTTC
CNRGSEQYF
>TRBD1|TRBJ1-2|14|TRBV4-3|-
TGCGCCAGCAGCCACGGGGACAGTCTCTATGGCTACACCTTC
CASSHGDSLYGYTF
>-|TRBJ1-1|13|TRBV27|-
TGTGCCAGCAGTTTGCAGGGGTACACTGAAGCTTTCTTT
CASSLQGYTEAFF
>-|TRBJ2-3|14|TRBV9|-
TGTGCCAGCAGCGTAGGCAGTTACACAGATACGCAGTATTTT
CASSVGSYTDTQYF
>-|TRBJ1-5|13|TRBV21-1|-
TGTGCCAGCACGGAGGGAAGCAATCAGCCCCAGCATTTT
CASTEGSNQPQHF
>TRBD1|TRBJ2-2|13|TRBV29-1|-
TGCAGCGGTGACAGGGATAACACCGGGGAGCTGTTTTTT
CSGDRDNTGELFF
>-|TRBJ1-5|14|TRBV10-3|-
TGTGCCATCAGTGAAGAGGACAAATATCAGCCCCAGCATTTT
CAISEEDKYQPQHF
>TRBD2|TRBJ2-1|14|TRBV2|-
TGTGCCGGTAGTGGGGCGGGGGGCCACAATGAGCAGTTCTTC
CAGSGAGGHNEQFF
>-|TRBJ1-5|15|TRBV7-8|-
TGTGCCAGCAGCTTAGCGTCAGGGGCTGGTCAGCCCCAGCATTTT
CASSLASGAGQPQHF
>-|TRBJ2-3|14|TRBV5-1|-
TGCGCCAGCAGCTTGGCTCAGGGGTTAGATACGCAGTATTTT
CASSLAQGLDTQYF
>-|TRBJ2-3|13|TRBV18|few
TGTGCCAGCTCTGAGAGAAACACAGATACGCAGTATTTT
CASSERNTDTQYF
>-|TRBJ1-1|14|TRBV4-1|few
TGCGCCAGCAGCCCCTCGTGGAGGCCGGGTGAAGCTTTCTTT
CASSPSWRPGEAFF
>-|TRBJ2-7|16|TRBV27|-
TGTGCCAGCAGCCCACAGGGCTCACCCGCTCCCTACGAGCAGTACTTC
CASSPQGSPAPYEQYF
>-|TRBJ1-4|15|TRBV7-2|once
TGTGCCAGCAGCGGCCCGCGGGGGGCGAATGAAAAACTGTTTTTT
CASSGPRGANEKLFF
>TRBD1|TRBJ1-4|12|TRBV2|-
TGTGCCAGCAGGGGGGACAGGGGAGTACTGTTTTTT
CASRGDRGVLFF
>TRBD1|TRBJ2-1|15|TRBV18|-
TGTGCCAGCTCACAACCGGGACAGGGGGCGAATGAGCAGTTCTTC
CASSQPGQGANEQFF
>TRBD1|TRBJ1-2|13|TRBV29-1|few
TGCAGCGTGGGGACAGGGATTAACTATGGCTACACCTTC
CSVGTGINYGYTF